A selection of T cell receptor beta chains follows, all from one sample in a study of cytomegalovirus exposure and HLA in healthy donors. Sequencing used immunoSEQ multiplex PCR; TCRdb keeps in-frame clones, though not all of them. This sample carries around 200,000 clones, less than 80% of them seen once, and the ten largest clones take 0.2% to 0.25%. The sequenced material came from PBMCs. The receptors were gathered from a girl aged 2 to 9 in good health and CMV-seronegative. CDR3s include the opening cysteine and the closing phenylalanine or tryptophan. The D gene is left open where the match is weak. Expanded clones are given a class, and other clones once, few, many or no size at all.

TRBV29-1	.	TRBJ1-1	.	CSVTRTAVNTEAFF	TGCAGCGTCACCAGGACAGCGGTGAACACTGAAGCTTTCTTT
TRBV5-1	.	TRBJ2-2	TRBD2	CASSGSGSMNTGELFF	TGCGCCAGCAGCGGTAGCGGGAGTATGAACACCGGGGAGCTGTTTTTT
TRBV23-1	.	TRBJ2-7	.	CASRQGSQYEQYF	TGCGCCAGCAGGCAGGGGAGTCAATACGAGCAGTACTTC
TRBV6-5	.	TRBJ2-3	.	CASRVSWSDTQYF	TGTGCCAGCAGGGTGAGCTGGTCAGATACGCAGTATTTT
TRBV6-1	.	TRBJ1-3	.	CASSDFEPHSGNTIYF	TGTGCCAGCAGTGACTTCGAGCCCCACTCTGGAAACACCATATATTTT
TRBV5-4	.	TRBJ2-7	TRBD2	CASSFRGGPIEQYF	TGTGCCAGCAGCTTTCGGGGGGGCCCTATCGAGCAGTACTTC
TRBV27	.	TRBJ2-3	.	CASSLYRSTDTQYF	TGTGCCAGCAGTTTATACCGGAGCACAGATACGCAGTATTTT
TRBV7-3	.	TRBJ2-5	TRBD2	CASSLSGGAVPTETQYF	TGTGCCAGCAGCTTAAGCGGGGGGGCCGTGCCGACAGAGACCCAGTACTTC
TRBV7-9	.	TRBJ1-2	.	CASSPWQGTNYGYTF	TGTGCCAGCAGCCCCTGGCAGGGTACTAACTATGGCTACACCTTC
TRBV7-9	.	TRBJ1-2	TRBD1	CASSPGGYNYGYTF	TGTGCCAGCAGCCCAGGGGGTTATAACTATGGCTACACCTTC
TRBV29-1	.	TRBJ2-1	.	CSVDHSGLTFNEQFF	TGCAGCGTGGACCATAGCGGCCTCACCTTTAATGAGCAGTTCTTC
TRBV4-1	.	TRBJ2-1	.	CASSQEGVSSYNEQFF	TGCGCCAGCAGCCAAGAAGGGGTAAGCTCCTACAATGAGCAGTTCTTC
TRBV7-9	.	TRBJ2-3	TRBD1	CASRSTGVGTDTQYF	TGTGCCAGCAGATCTACAGGGGTCGGCACAGATACGCAGTATTTT
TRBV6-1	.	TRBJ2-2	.	CASTVNVLTGELFF	TGTGCCAGCACGGTAAACGTCCTCACCGGGGAGCTGTTTTTT
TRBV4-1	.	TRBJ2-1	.	CASSPILGNEQFF	TGCGCCAGCAGCCCGATCCTAGGAAATGAGCAGTTCTTC
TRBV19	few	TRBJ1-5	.	CASSIGARQPQHF	TGTGCCAGTAGTATTGGGGCCAGGCAGCCCCAGCATTTT
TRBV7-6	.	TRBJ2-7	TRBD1	CASSAAGGQGAQEQYF	TGTGCCAGCAGCGCCGCCGGCGGGCAGGGGGCGCAGGAGCAGTACTTC
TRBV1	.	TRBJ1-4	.	CTSSQERTSTRGNEKLFF	TGCACCAGCAGCCAAGAACGAACGTCAACTCGGGGTAATGAAAAACTGTTTTTT
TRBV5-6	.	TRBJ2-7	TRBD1	CASSFTGGGYEQYF	TGTGCCAGCAGCTTCACAGGGGGCGGATACGAGCAGTACTTC
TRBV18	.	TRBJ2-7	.	CASSPNTQDEQYF	TGTGCCAGCTCACCAAACACACAGGACGAGCAGTACTTC
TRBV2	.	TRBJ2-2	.	CASSEQGPGELFF	TGTGCCAGCAGTGAACAGGGCCCCGGGGAGCTGTTTTTT
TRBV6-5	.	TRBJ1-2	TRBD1	CASHALRDSFYGYTF	TGTGCCAGCCACGCCCTGCGGGACAGCTTCTATGGCTACACCTTC